The present entry profiles one T cell receptor beta chain with its context. This entry comes from a study of T cells in Graves' hyperthyroidism and ophthalmopathy. The investigators amplified TCR beta CDR3 regions from RNA transcripts. The HTBI primer set drove a first-round RT-PCR of the TCR CDR3. TCRdb used MiXCR to reprocess the multiplex PCR reads, holding one entry per CDR3 protein. The sample comprises roughly 500,000 distinct CDR3 sequences, 20% to 25% of which are singletons, and 45% to 55% rests with the top ten. V was clipped by 3 bases and J by 6 bases, with 15 bases between them. The CDR3 runs to 14 residues. CDR1 is DFQATT, CDR2 SNEGSKA, per germline (reference sequence). Under 3 months was the duration of disease in ophthalmopathy patients, who also had a Clinical Activity Score of at least 3 and a NOSPECS grade of at least 4. Out of approximately 9.9 ml of fresh peripheral blood came the PBMCs.

The chain employs TRBV20-1 and TRBJ2-4, with D maybe TRBD1 (6 bases). This TCR was sampled from a woman in her 70s with Graves' ophthalmopathy. Sequences were obtained from blood. The CDR3 reads CSARTTRTVNIQYF. CDR3 sequence (DNA): TGCAGTGCTAGGACTACTAGGACAGTAAACATTCAGTACTTC.